The 10 T cell receptor beta chains presented below share a single source sample, sequenced in a study of regulatory T cells in long-lasting Graves disease. Relying on iRepertoire HTBI primers and Arm-PCR of CDR3 regions, the team built TCR beta libraries. MiXCR was run by TCRdb on the multiplex PCR reads, yielding one entry per CDR3 protein. Of about 440,000 distinct CDR3 sequences in the sample, about 17% are singletons; the top ten hold 20% to 25%. Time point in this sample: newly diagnosed GD, antithyroid drugs for less than 3 months. PBMCs provided the RNA from which the TCR library was made. Another study also made use of these data, one on T cells in Graves' hyperthyroidism and ophthalmopathy.

The source was peripheral blood mononuclear cells (PBMCs), collected at new diagnosis, from a patient treated with antithyroid drugs. The receptors here all came from a woman aged 18-29 years with Graves disease.

The table lists this clonotype with many counts. V and J are TRBV15 and TRBJ1-5; tentative D call: TRBD1 (6 bases). The V gene lost 3 bases and the J gene lost 3 bases, with 15 bases spanning the gap. The CDR3 extends over 16 amino acids. Germline-derived CDR1 and CDR2 are LNHNV and YYDKDF (reference sequence). The CDR3 reads CATSRFMDRDNQPQHF. The CDR3 DNA is TGTGCCACCAGCAGGTTCATGGACAGAGACAATCAGCCCCAGCATTTT.

This clonotype appeared many times. The chain links TRBV12-3 or TRBV12-4 to TRBJ2-7, with 14 bases identical to TRBD2. V gave up 5 bases and J gave up 3 bases; unmatched junction bases: 3. The CDR3 has 15 residues. CDR3 protein: CASSRTSGRIYEQYF. The CDR3 DNA is TGTGCCAGCAGTCGGACTAGCGGGAGGATCTACGAGCAGTACTTC.

This clonotype has a handful of counts. The V call is TRBV7-2, the J call TRBJ2-3, with a possible D match to TRBD1 (5 bases). Trimming shortened V by 4 bases and J by 2 bases, and 10 bases separated the two germline ends. The CDR3 is 14 amino acids. Germline-derived CDR1 and CDR2 are SGHTA and FQGNSA. The CDR3 sequence is CASSYTGVTDTQYF. The CDR3, as DNA: TGTGCCAGCAGCTATACAGGAGTCACAGATACGCAGTATTTT.

The chain carries TRBV7-3 and TRBJ2-1, with D perhaps TRBD2 (7 bases). The V end lost 6 bases, the J end lost 8 bases, and 17 bases lay between the germline ends. The CDR3 covers 14 residues. CDR1 is SGHTA, CDR2 FQGTGA, per germline. The CDR3 bases are TGTGCCAGCAGTAGGGGGGGAGGGCCCCATGAGCAGTTCTTC. Its protein product is CASSRGGGPHEQFF.

This clonotype has a count of ten or more. The genes are TRBV28 and TRBJ2-1; perhaps TRBD2 as D (6 bases). Germline V gene lookup returns CDR1 MDHEN and CDR2 SYDVKM. The length of the CDR3 is 16 residues. Trimming took 2 bases from V and 1 from J, leaving 12 bases between them. The CDR3 spells CASSLPGGGSYNEQFF. The CDR3 region has the DNA TGTGCCAGCAGTTTACCTGGTGGGGGGTCCTACAATGAGCAGTTCTTC.

This clonotype was counted once. V is TRBV28 and J is TRBJ2-7; 10 bases are a match to TRBD1. The V segment lost 7 bases and the J segment 2 bases; nucleotides outside the gene matches: 8. The CDR3 totals 15 residues. Germline V gene sequence: CDR1 MDHEN, CDR2 SYDVKM. CDR3 region: CASTPGGTGAYEQYF. CDR3 DNA sequence: TGTGCCAGCACCCCCGGGGGGACAGGGGCCTACGAGCAGTACTTC.

This clonotype was counted a few times. This chain links TRBV28 with TRBJ2-2; 11 bases are a match to TRBD1. The germline V gene has CDR1 MDHEN and CDR2 SYDVKM. There are 17 residues in the CDR3. The V and J ends lost 8 bases and 3 bases, in that order; junction bases with no gene match: 11. The CDR3 DNA reads TGTGCCAGCGCGGGGACAGGGGGTGGTTCGGACACCGGGGAGCTGTTTTTT. It encodes CASAGTGGGSDTGELFF.

This clonotype came up many times. The rearrangement uses TRBV6-5 and TRBJ2-7, with D perhaps matching TRBD1 (5 bases). In germline, CDR1 is MNHEY, CDR2 SVGAGI. The length of the CDR3 is 14 residues. Trimming removed 2 bases from V and 4 bases from J, with 12 bases in between. Here the CDR3 DNA reads TGTGCCAGCAGTTACGTAGGGGTAGAGTACGAGCAGTACTTC. Translating gives CASSYVGVEYEQYF.

The V and J genes are TRBV7-3 and TRBJ1-2, with D perhaps matching TRBD1 (5 bases). CDR1 is SGHTA and CDR2 is FQGTGA in the germline V gene. This CDR3 is built from 14 residues. V lost 5 bases, J lost 4 bases, and 14 bases lay in between. The CDR3 nucleotides read TGTGCCAGCAGCCCGTGGGACGGACCCTATGGCTACACCTTC. Its translation is CASSPWDGPYGYTF.

This clonotype has only a few counts. The chain joins TRBV20-1 to TRBJ2-5, with 7 bases that match TRBD1. The CDR3 loop spans 15 amino acids. Germline loops: CDR1 DFQATT, CDR2 SNEGSKA (reference sequence). V shed 0 bases and J 5 bases; nucleotides not matched to a gene: 9. The CDR3 loop reads CSARDSTGALETQYF. DNA of the CDR3: TGCAGTGCTAGAGATAGTACAGGGGCTCTGGAGACCCAGTACTTC.